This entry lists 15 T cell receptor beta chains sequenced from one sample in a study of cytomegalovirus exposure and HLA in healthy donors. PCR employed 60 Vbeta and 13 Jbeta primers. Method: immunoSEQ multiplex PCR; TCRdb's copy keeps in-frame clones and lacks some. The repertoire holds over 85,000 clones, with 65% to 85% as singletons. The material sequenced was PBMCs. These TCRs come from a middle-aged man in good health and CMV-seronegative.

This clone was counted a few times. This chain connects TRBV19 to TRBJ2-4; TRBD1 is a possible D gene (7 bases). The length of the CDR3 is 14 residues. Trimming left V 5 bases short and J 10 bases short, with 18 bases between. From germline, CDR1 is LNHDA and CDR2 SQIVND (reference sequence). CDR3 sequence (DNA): TGTGCCAGTAGTGGGGGCGGGACAGCCGATATTCAGTACTTC. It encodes CASSGGGTADIQYF.

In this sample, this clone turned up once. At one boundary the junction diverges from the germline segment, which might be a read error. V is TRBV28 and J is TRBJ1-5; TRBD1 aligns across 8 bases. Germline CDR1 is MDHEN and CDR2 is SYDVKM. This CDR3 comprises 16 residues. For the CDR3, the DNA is TGTGCCAACAGTCAAAGGACAGGGAGAAGGGATCAGCCCCAGCATTTT. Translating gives CANSQRTGRRDQPQHF.

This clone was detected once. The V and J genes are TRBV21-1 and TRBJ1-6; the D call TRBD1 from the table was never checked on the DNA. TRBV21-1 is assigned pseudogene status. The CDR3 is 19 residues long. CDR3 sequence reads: CASSKWRTGASSYNSPLHF. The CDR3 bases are TGTGCCAGCAGCAAATGGAGGACAGGGGCGAGCTCCTATAATTCACCCCTCCACTTT.

The CDR3 nucleotides read TGCGCCAGCAGCTTGTCAGCGGGGATATACAATGAGCAGTTCTTC. It encodes CASSLSAGIYNEQFF. The chain couples TRBV5-1 to TRBJ2-1; 7 nucleotides align to TRBD2. After removal of 1 base from V and 4 bases from J, the junction contained 5 bases not matched to a gene. Germline V gene data show CDR1 as SGHRS and CDR2 as YFSETQ. The CDR3 spans 15 residues.

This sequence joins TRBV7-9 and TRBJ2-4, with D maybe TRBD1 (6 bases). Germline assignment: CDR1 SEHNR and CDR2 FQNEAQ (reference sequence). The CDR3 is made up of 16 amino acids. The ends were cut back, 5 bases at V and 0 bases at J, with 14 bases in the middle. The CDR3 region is CASSIGQSKAKNIQYF. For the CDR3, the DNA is TGTGCCAGCAGCATCGGACAGAGCAAAGCCAAAAACATTCAGTACTTC.

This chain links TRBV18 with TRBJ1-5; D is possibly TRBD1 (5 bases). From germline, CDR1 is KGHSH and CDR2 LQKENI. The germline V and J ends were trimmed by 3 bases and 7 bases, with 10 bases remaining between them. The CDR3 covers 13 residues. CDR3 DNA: TGTGCCAGCTCACCGACCAGGGAACAGCCCCAGCATTTT. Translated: CASSPTREQPQHF.

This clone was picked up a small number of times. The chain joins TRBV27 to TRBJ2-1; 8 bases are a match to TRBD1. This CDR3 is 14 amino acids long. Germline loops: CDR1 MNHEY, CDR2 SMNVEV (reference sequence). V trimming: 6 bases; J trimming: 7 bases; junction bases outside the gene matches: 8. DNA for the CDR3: TGTGCCAGCAGGGACCTAACAGGGGGGAATGAGCAGTTCTTC. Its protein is CASRDLTGGNEQFF.

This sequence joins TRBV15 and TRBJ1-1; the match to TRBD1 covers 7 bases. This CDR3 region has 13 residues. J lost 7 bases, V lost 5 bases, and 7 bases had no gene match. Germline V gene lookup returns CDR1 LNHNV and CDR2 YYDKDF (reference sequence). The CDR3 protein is CATSFRQGGEAFF. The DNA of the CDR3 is TGTGCCACCAGCTTCCGACAGGGCGGTGAAGCTTTCTTT.

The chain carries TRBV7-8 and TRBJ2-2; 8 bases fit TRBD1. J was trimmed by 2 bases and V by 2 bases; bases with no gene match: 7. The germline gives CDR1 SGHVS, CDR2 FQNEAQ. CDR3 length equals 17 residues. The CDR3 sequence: CASSLYRGLPNTGELFF. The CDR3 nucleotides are TGTGCCAGCAGCTTATACAGGGGGTTACCAAACACCGGGGAGCTGTTTTTT.

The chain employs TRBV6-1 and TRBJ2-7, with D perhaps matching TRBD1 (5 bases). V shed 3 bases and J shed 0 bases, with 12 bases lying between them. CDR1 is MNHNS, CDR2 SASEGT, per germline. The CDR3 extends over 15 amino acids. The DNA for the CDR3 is TGTGCCAGCAGTGATAGGCAGGGTAGCTCCTACGAGCAGTACTTC. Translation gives CASSDRQGSSYEQYF.

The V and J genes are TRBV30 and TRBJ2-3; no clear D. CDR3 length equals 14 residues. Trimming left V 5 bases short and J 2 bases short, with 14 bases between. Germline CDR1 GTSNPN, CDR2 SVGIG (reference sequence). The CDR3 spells CAWLTKSYTDTQYF. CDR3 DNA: TGTGCCTGGTTGACAAAATCATACACAGATACGCAGTATTTT.

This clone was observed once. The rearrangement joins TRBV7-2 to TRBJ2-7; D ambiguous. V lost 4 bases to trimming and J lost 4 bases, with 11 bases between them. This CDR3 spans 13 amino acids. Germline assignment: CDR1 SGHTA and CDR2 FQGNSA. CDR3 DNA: TGTGCCAGCAGCTCGGGTATAGCTTACGAGCAGTACTTC. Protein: CASSSGIAYEQYF.

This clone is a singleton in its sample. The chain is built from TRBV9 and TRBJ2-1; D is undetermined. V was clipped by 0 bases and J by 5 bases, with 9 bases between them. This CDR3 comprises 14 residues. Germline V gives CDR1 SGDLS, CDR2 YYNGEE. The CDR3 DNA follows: TGTGCCAGCAGCGTAGGTGGGCAGAACAATGAGCAGTTCTTC. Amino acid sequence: CASSVGGQNNEQFF.

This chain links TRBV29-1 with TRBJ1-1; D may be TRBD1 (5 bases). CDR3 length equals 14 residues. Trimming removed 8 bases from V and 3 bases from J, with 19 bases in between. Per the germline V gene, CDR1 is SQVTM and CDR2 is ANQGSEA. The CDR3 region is CSISTALVDTEAFF. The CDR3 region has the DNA TGCAGCATCTCGACAGCCCTGGTGGACACTGAAGCTTTCTTT.

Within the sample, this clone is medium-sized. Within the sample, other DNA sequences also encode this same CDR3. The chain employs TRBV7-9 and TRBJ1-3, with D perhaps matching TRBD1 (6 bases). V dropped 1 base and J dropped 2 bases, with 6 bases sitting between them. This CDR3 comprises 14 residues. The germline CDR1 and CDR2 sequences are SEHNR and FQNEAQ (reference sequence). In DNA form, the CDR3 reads TGTGCCAGCAGCTTAGGACAGGCTGGAAACACCATATATTTT. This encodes CASSLGQAGNTIYF. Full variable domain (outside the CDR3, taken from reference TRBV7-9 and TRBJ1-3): DTGVSQNPRHKITKRGQNVTFRCDPISEHNRLYWYRQTLGQGPEFLTYFQNEAQLEKSRLLSDRFSAERPKGSFSTLEIQRTEQGDSAMYLCASSLGQAGNTIYFGEGSWLTVV.